This TCR beta chain was sequenced during a study of identical twins. V was shortened by 6 bases and J by 5 bases, with 13 bases between the two germline ends. The germline gives CDR1 DFQATT, CDR2 SNEGSKA (reference sequence). This CDR3 is built from 13 residues. TCRdb independently ran MiXCR on the 5' RACE reads; one entry per CDR3 protein. The table shows about 150,000 distinct CDR3 sequences, with under 4.5% occurring only once. This clonotype was detected only a few times. The chain employs TRBV20-1 and TRBJ2-2; D call uncertain. Sequencing was carried out using memory T cells sorted from blood. The clonotype was recovered from a man between 18 and 29 years old in good health. The CDR3 loop reads CSAPSLMTGELFF. DNA for the CDR3: TGCAGTGCCCCTTCGTTAATGACCGGGGAGCTGTTTTTT.